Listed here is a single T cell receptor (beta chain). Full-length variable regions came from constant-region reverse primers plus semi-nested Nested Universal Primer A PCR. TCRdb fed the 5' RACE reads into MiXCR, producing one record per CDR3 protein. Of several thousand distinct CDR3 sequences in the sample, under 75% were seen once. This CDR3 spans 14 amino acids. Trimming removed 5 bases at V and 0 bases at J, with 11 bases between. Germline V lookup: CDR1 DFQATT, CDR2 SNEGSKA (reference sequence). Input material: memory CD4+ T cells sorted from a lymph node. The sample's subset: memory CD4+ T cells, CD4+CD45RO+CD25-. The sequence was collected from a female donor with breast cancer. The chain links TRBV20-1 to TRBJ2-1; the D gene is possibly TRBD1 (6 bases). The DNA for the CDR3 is TGCAGTGCTCGACAGGCCTCCTCCTACAATGAGCAGTTCTTC. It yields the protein CSARQASSYNEQFF.